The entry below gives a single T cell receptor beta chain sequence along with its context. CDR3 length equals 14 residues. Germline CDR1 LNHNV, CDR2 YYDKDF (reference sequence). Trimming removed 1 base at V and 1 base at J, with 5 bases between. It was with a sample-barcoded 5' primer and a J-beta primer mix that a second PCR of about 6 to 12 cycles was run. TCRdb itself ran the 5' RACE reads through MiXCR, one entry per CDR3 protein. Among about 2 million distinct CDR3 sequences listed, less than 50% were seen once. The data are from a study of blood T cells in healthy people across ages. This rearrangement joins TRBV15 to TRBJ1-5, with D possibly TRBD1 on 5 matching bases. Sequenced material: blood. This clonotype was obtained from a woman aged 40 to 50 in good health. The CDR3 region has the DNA TGTGCCACCAGCAGAGGGGGGAGCAATCAGCCCCAGCATTTT. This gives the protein CATSRGGSNQPQHF.